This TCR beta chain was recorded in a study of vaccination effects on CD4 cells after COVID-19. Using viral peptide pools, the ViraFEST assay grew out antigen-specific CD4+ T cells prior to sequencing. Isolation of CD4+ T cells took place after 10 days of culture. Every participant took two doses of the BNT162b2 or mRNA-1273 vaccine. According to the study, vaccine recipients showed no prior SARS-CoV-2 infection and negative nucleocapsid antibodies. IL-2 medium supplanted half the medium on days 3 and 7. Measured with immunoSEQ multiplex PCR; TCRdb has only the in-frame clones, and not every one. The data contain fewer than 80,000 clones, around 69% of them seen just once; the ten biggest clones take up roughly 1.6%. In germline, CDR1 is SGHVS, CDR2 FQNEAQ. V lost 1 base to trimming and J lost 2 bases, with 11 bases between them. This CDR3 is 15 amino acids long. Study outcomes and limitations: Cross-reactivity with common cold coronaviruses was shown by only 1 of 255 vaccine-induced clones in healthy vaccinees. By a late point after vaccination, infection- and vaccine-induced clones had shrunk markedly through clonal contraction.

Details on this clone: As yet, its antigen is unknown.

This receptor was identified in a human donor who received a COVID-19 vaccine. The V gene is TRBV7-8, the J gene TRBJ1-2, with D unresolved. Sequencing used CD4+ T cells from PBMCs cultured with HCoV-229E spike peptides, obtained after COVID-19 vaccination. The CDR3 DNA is TGTGCCAGCAGCTTAGTTCTGTCTGGGAACTATGGCTACACCTTC. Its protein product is CASSLVLSGNYGYTF.